There are many counts of the clone carrying this T cell receptor beta chain. This entry is derived from a study of blood T cells in healthy people across ages. Using a J-beta primer mix together with a sample-barcoded 5' primer, a second PCR was run for roughly 6 to 12 cycles. TCRdb processed the 5' RACE reads anew with MiXCR; each CDR3 protein has one entry. This sample has about 1.7 million distinct CDR3 sequences, with 28% found just once. V lost 1 base to trimming and J lost 0 bases; unmatched junction nucleotides: 10. The CDR3 has 17 amino acids. Germline V gene lookup returns CDR1 SQVTM and CDR2 ANQGSEA.

The clonotype originates from a woman aged 30 to 39 in good health. The V and J genes are TRBV29-1 and TRBJ2-7; 9 bases fit TRBD2. The sample was blood. CDR3 DNA: TGCAGCGTTGAAGGAGGAGCGGGGGGCCTTCACTCCTACGAGCAGTACTTC. Translation gives CSVEGGAGGLHSYEQYF.